This TCR beta chain comes out of a study of cytomegalovirus exposure and HLA in healthy donors. Study findings and constraints: Certain sequence variants were highly shared and formed a cluster, and this cluster was likely a sequencing artifact.

It was with 60 Vbeta and 13 Jbeta primers that the PCR ran. The protocol was immunoSEQ multiplex PCR, while the TCRdb copy is restricted to in-frame clones and leaves out a portion. The table records 150,000 to 200,000 clones, over 70% of them present only once. Sampled while nominally healthy, donors likely had unrecorded immune exposures. On this clone itself: Its antigen is not known. Additional DNA sequences in this sample encode the identical CDR3.

The CDR3 contains 13 residues. In germline, CDR1 is MGHRA, CDR2 YSYEKL. Trimming removed 2 bases from V and 4 bases from J, with 8 bases in between. This chain links TRBV4-1 with TRBJ2-5; D ambiguous. The sample was PBMCs. The TCR was taken from a woman aged 25-40 years in good health and CMV-seronegative. CDR3 residues: CASSQWLAETQYF. CDR3 nucleotides: TGCGCCAGCAGCCAATGGTTAGCAGAGACCCAGTACTTC.